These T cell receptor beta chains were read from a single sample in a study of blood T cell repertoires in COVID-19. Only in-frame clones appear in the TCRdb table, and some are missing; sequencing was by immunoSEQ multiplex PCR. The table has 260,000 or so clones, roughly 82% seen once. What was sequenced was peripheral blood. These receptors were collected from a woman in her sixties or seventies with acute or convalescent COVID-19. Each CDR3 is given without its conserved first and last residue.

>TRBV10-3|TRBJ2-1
AISEQIYNEQF
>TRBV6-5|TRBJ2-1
ASRSIDRGREF
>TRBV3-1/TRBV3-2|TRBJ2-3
ASSPRLAGVTDTQY
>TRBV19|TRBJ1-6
ASSIPQIRGRSYNSPLH
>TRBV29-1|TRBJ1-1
SVGDRGTEAF
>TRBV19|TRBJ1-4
ASSGQGWEKLF
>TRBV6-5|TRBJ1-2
ASSPQVGGYGYT
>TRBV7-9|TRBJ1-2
ASSPGEGTSGYT
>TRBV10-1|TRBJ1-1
ASSPTPNTEAF
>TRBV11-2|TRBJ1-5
ASSVGTGGSQPQH
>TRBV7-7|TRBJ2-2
ASSSGTGGTGELF
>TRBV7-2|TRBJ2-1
ASSADRGSYNEQF
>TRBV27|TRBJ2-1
ASSLSTQGAGQF
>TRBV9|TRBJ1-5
ASSVEPGAYSNQPQH
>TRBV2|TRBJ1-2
ASSVGAGYGYT
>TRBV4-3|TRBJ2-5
ASSQNYRGSGETQY
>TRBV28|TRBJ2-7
ASSLFGTGVYEQY
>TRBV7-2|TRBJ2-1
ASSAYGDYNEQF
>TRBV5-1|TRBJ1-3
ASSLSSSGNTIY
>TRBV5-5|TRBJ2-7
ASSLAASVNYEQY
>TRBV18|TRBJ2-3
ASSPQPTSTSTDTQY
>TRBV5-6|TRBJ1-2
ASSSTRQGHGYT
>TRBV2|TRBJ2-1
ASLKRGGLNEQF
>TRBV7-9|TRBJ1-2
ASSLDRGDGYT
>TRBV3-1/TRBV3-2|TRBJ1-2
ASSQGLRQGGGYT
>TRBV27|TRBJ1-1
ASSLSVRDRAFTEAF
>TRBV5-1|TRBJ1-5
ASSLGDISNQPQH
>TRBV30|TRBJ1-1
AWSAEGAWAEAF
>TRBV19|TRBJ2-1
ASSMGQIYNEQF
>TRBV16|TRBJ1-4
ASSQSREKLF
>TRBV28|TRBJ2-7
ASRSTSGSSYEQY
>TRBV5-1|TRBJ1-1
ASSLEGQGATEAF
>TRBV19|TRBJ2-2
ASSIGEGRGPTGELF
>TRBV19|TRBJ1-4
ASSEGTGHGVDEKLF
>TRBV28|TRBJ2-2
ASSSQGVTGELF
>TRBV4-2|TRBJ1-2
ASSQDRGTGDYGYT
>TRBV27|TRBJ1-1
ASSSPGQPNTEAF
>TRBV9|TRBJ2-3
ASSARTGVGGTDTQY
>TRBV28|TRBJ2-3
ASSQYTQY
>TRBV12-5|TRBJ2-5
ASAQGGETQY
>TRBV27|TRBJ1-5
ASRGTGGQPQH
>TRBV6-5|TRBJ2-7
ASRFFNRDEQY
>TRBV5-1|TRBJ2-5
ASSFQTSGQETQY